This T cell receptor beta chain derives from a study of T cell responses to AZD1222 COVID-19 vaccine. Only in-frame clones appear in the TCRdb table, and some are missing; sequencing was by immunoSEQ multiplex PCR. The sample holds 130,000 to 150,000 clones; approximately 90% are singletons and the top ten take around 3.7%. Trimming pared 4 bases from V and 3 bases from J, leaving 12 bases between. This CDR3 has 14 amino acids. Germline V CDR1 and CDR2: LGHDT, YNNKEL (reference sequence). The sample was peripheral blood, taken on day 0 of AZD1222 vaccination. The sequence came from an adult in good health. The V and J genes are TRBV3-1 (or the pseudogene TRBV3-2) and TRBJ2-5, with D uncertain. CDR3 coding DNA: TGTGCCAGCAGCCCCCGGAGAGGAAAAGAGACCCAGTACTTC. As protein: CASSPRRGKETQYF.